The source of this T cell receptor beta chain is a study of OX40 agonist ivuxolimab in advanced cancers. For context, the study as a whole: Ivuxolimab, which targeted the costimulatory receptor OX40 (CD134), was an agonistic, fully human IgG2 monoclonal antibody. Intravenous ivuxolimab was administered to patients every 2 weeks at six dose levels: 0.01, 0.1, 0.3, 1.5, 3 and 10 mg/kg. Of the approximately 53 patients in dose escalation, about 20 had hepatocellular carcinoma, some 15 had melanoma, 9 had renal cell carcinoma and 9 had head and neck cancer. A male proportion of roughly 80% and a mean age of about 60 years, ranging from roughly 23 to 85, were recorded for the dose-escalation cohort. Prior anti-PD-1, anti-PD-L1 or anti-CTLA-4 therapy was permitted, and 30% to 50% of dose-escalation patients had received checkpoint inhibitors. Three dose-escalation patients achieved partial responses, one with hepatocellular carcinoma and two with cutaneous melanoma. Peripheral TCRbeta sequencing was intended to test whether TCR sequence diversity was altered and clonal T-cell expansion was caused by ivuxolimab. The paper reports the monotherapy dose-escalation portion (N of about 54 patients) of the phase I ivuxolimab trial. What the authors observed across the whole study: Low levels of normalized T-cell clonal expansion were also shown by some nonresponding patients. Clonal expansion of both CD4+ and CD8+ blood T cells was observed from baseline to week 6 at doses 0.1 to 3.0 mg/kg. In the 0.1-3.0 mg/kg groups, partial responders were among the patients with the lowest normalized peripheral clonal expansion, particularly in CD8+ T cells. After ivuxolimab, expanded clones were on average more numerous among CD8+ T cells than among CD4+ T cells. The antigen specificity of the peripheral T cells that underwent clonal expansion was not determined.

For sequencing of the TCRbeta CDR3 region, genomic DNA was extracted from the sorted cells. The immunoSEQ Assay was used for sequencing of TCRbeta CDR3 regions. TCRdb stores this immuneACCESS table with in-frame sequences only. Part of the clones is absent; in the studies checked, under half of the shortfall reflects unresolved V genes, and no reason is known for the rest. Counted in this sample were 60,000 to 75,000 clones; 88% of them appeared once. The biggest ten clones account for approximately 0.92% of the sample. Between the V and J ends, shortened by 5 bases and 4 bases respectively, the junction contains 21 bases. The CDR3 goes from the cysteine to the phenylalanine over 16 residues. Only CDR3 DNA is held: 48 bases, read in frame from base 1. The germline V gene sets CDR1 to MDHEN and CDR2 to SYDVKM. Patients with a history of autoimmune disease or receiving systemic immunosuppression were excluded from the trial. Peripheral blood for TCR sequencing was collected from all dose cohorts at baseline, on cycle 4 day 1, and on cycle 7 day 1. Samples came from an open-label, multicenter, first-in-human phase I dose-escalation trial of ivuxolimab. Adults with locally advanced or metastatic melanoma, renal cell, hepatocellular, or head and neck squamous cell carcinoma were enrolled in the trial. Before TCR sequencing, CD4+ and CD8+ T cells were separately sorted from peripheral blood.

On this clone itself: What this receptor recognizes is not known. No base qualities exist here, and no much larger clone lies one base off it.

The TCR was taken from an adult with an advanced solid tumor such as melanoma, head and neck, liver or kidney cancer. The V and J segments used are TRBV28 and TRBJ2-7; a weak D assignment points to TRBD1 (6 bases agree). This specimen consisted of CD4+ or CD8+ T cells sorted from blood, obtained in a trial of the OX40 agonist ivuxolimab. For the CDR3, the sequence is CASSRTGIRGSYEQYF. Read as DNA, the sequence is TGTGCCAGCAGTCGAACGGGGATCAGGGGTTCGTACGAGCAGTACTTC. Here the CDR3 is joined to the reference TRBV28 and TRBJ2-7 genes, and the full variable domain is: DVKVTQSSRYLVKRTGEKVFLECVQDMDHENMFWYRQDPGLGLRLIYFSYDVKMKEKGDIPEGYSVSREKKERFSLILESASTNQTSMYLCASSRTGIRGSYEQYFGPGTRLTVT.